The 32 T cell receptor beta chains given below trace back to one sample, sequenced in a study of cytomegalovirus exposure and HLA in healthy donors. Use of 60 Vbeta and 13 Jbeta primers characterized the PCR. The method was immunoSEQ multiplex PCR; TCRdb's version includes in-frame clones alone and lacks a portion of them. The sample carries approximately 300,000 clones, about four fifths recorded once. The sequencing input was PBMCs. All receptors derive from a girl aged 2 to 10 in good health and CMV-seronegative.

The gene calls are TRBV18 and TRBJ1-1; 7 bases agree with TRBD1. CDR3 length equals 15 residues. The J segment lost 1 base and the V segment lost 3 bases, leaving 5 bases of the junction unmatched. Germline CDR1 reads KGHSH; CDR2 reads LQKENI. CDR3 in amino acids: CASSPKTGSNTEAFF. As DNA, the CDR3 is TGTGCCAGCTCACCCAAGACAGGGTCGAACACTGAAGCTTTCTTT.

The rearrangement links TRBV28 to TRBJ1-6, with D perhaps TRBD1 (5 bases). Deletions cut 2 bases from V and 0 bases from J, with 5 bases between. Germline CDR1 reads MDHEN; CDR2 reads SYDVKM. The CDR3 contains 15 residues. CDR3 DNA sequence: TGTGCCAGCAGTTTAGACAGCTCCTATAATTCACCCCTCCACTTT. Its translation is CASSLDSSYNSPLHF.

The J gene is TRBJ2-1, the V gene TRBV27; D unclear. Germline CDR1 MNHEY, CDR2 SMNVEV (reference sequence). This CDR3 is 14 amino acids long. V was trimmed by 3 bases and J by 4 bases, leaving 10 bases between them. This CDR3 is CASSFRVSYNEQFF. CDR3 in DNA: TGTGCCAGCAGTTTTCGGGTTTCTTACAATGAGCAGTTCTTC.

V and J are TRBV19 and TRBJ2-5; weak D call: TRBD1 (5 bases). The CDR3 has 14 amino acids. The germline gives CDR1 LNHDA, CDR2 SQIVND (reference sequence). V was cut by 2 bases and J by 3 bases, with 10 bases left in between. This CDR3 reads CASSIWSREETQYF. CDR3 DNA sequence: TGTGCCAGTAGTATATGGAGCAGGGAAGAGACCCAGTACTTC.

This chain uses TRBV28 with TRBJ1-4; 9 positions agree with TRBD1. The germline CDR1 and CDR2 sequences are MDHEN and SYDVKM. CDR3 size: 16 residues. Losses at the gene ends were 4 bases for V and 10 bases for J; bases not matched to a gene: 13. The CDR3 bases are TGTGCCAGCAGTTCCGCTCATAGGACAGGGGAAGTAAAACTGTTTTTT. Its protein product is CASSSAHRTGEVKLFF.

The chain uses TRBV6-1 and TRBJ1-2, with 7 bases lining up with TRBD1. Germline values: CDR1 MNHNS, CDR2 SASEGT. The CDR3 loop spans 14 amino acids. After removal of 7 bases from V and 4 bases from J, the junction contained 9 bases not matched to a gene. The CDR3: CASTPGQATYGYTF. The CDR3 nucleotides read TGTGCCAGCACCCCAGGACAGGCGACCTATGGCTACACCTTC.

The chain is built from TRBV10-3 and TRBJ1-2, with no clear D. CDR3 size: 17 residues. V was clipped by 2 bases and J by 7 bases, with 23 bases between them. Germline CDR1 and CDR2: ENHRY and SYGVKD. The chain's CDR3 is CAISEVLGASLLGGYTF. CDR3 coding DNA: TGTGCCATCAGTGAGGTGTTGGGAGCGTCTCTCCTGGGTGGCTACACCTTC.

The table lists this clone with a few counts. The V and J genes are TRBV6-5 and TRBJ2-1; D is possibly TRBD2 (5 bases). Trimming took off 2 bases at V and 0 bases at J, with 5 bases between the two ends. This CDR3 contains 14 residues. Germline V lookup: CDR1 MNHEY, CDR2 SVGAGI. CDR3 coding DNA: TGTGCCAGCAGTTACGAGGGCTCCTACAATGAGCAGTTCTTC. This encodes CASSYEGSYNEQFF.

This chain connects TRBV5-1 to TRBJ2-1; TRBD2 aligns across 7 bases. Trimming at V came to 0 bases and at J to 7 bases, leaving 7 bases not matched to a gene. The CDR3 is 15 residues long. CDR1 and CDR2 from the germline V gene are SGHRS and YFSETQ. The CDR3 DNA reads TGCGCCAGCAGCTTGGGGGGCGGGGGAGGAAATGAGCAGTTCTTC. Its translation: CASSLGGGGGNEQFF.

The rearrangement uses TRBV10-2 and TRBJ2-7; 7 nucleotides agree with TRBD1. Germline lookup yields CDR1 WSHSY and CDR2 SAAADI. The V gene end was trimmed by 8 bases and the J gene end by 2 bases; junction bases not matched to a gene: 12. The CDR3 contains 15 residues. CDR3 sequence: CASLKVDREAYEQYF. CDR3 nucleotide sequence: TGCGCCAGCCTGAAGGTCGACAGGGAAGCCTACGAGCAGTACTTC.

CDR3 nucleotides: TGTGCCAGCAGCTTAGCGCGACAGGGAGCCTACAATGAGCAGTTCTTC. Translation: CASSLARQGAYNEQFF. This sequence joins TRBV13 and TRBJ2-1, with TRBD1 identical over 7 bases. The CDR3 runs to 16 residues. Per the germline V gene, CDR1 is PRHDT and CDR2 is FYEKMQ (reference sequence). Germline trimming cut 1 base from V and 2 bases from J; bases unmatched to any gene: 5.

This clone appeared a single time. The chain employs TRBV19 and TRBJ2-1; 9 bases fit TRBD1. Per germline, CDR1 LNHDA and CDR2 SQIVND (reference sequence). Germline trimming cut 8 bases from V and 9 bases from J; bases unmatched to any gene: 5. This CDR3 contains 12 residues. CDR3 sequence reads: CASGQGIFEQFF. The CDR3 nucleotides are TGTGCCAGTGGACAGGGGATTTTTGAGCAGTTCTTC. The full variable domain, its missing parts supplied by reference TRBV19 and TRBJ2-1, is DGGITQSPKYLFRKEGQNVTLSCEQNLNHDAMYWYRQDPGQGLRLIYYSQIVNDFQKGDIAEGYSVSREKKESFPLTVTSAQKNPTAFYLCASGQGIFEQFFGPGTRLTVL.

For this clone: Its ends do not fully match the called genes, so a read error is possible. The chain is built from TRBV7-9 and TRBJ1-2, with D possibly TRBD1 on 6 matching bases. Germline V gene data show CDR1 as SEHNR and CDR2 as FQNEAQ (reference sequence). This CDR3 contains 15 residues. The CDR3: CSSSFPQGFNYGYTF. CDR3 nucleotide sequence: TGTTCCAGCAGCTTCCCACAGGGTTTTAACTATGGCTACACCTTC.

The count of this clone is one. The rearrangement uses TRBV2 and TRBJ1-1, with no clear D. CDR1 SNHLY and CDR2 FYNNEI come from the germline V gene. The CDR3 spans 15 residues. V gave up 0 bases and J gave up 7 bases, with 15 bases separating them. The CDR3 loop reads CASSEALLAGNEAFF. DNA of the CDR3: TGTGCCAGCAGTGAAGCGCTTCTCGCCGGTAATGAAGCTTTCTTT.

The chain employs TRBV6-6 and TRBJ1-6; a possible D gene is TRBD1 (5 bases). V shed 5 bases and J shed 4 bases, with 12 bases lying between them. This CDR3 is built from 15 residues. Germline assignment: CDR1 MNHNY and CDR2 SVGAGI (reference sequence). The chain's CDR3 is CASSQRQLYNSPLHF. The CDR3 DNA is TGTGCCAGCAGTCAACGACAGTTATATAATTCACCCCTCCACTTT.

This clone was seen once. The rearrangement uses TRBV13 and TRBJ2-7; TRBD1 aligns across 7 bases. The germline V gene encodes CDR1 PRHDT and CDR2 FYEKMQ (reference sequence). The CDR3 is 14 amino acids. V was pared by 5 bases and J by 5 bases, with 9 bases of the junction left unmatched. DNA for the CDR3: TGTGCCAGCAGCCCCCGACAGGGTCTCCACGAGCAGTACTTC. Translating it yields CASSPRQGLHEQYF. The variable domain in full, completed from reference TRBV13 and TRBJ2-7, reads AAGVIQSPRHLIKEKRETATLKCYPIPRHDTVYWYQQGPGQDPQFLISFYEKMQSDKGSIPDRFSAQQFSDYHSELNMSSLELGDSALYFCASSPRQGLHEQYFGPGTRLTVT.

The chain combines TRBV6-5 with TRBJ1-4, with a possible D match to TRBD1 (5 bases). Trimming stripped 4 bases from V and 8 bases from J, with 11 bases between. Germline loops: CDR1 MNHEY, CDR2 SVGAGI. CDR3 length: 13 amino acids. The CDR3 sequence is CASSWGSKEKLFF. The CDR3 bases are TGTGCCAGCAGTTGGGGCAGTAAAGAAAAACTGTTTTTT.

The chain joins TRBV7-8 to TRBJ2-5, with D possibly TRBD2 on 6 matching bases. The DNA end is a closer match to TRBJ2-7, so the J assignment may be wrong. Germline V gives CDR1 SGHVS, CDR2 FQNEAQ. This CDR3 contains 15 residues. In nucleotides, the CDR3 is TGTGCCAGCAGCCTGGTGAGACTAGTCCCCAACGAGCAGTACTTC. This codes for CASSLVRLVPNEQYF.

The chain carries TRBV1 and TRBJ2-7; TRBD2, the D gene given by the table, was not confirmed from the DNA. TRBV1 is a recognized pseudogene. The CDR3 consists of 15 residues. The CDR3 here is CTSSQFTAGSNEQYF. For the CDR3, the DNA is TGCACCAGCAGTCAATTCACAGCGGGTTCCAACGAGCAGTACTTC.

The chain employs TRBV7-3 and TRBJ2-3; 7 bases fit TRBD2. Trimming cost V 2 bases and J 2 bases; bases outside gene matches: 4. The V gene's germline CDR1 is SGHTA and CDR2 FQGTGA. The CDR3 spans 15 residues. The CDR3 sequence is CASSLDGGNTDTQYF. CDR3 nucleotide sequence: TGTGCCAGCAGCTTAGACGGGGGGAACACAGATACGCAGTATTTT. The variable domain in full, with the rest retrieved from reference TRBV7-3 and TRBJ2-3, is GAGVSQTPSNKVTEKGKYVELRCDPISGHTALYWYRQSLGQGPEFLIYFQGTGAADDSGLPNDRFFAVRPEGSVSTLKIQRTERGDSAVYLCASSLDGGNTDTQYFGPGTRLTVL.

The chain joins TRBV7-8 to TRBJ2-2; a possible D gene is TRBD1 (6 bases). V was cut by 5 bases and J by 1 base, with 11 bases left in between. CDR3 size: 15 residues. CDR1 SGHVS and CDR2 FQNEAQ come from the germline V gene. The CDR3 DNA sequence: TGTGCCAGCAGCCCAGGGACACTGAACACCGGGGAGCTGTTTTTT. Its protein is CASSPGTLNTGELFF.

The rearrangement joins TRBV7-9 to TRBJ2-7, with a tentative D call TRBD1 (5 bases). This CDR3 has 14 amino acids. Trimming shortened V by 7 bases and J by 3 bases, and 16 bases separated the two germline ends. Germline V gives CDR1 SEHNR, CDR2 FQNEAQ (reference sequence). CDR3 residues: CASTLVGRNYEQYF. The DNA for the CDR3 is TGTGCCAGCACCCTCGTGGGGCGGAACTACGAGCAGTACTTC.

Written as DNA, the CDR3 is TGCGCCAGCAGCTTGATTCGCGCAGGCTCCTACGAGCAGTACTTC. Encoded protein: CASSLIRAGSYEQYF. The genes are TRBV5-1 and TRBJ2-5; D is unclear. The J call may not be correct, given that the DNA end is closer to TRBJ2-7. Germline CDR1 is SGHRS and CDR2 is YFSETQ. This CDR3 is 15 amino acids long.

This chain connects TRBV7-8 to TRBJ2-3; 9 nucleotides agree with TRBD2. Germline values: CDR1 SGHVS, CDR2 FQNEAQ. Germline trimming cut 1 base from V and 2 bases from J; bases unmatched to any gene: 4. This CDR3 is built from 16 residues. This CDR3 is CASSLVAGVDTDTQYF. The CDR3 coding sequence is TGTGCCAGCAGCTTAGTAGCGGGAGTAGACACAGATACGCAGTATTTT. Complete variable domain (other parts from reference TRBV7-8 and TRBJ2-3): GAGVSQSPRYKVAKRGQDVALRCDPISGHVSLFWYQQALGQGPEFLTYFQNEAQLDKSGLPSDRFFAERPEGSVSTLKIQRTQQEDSAVYLCASSLVAGVDTDTQYFGPGTRLTVL.

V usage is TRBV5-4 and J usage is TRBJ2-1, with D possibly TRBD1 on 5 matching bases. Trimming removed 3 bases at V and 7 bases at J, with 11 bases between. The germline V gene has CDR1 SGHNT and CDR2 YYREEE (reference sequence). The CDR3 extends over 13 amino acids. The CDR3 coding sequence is TGTGCCAGCAGCTGGGTTGACAGTAATGAGCAGTTCTTC. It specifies CASSWVDSNEQFF. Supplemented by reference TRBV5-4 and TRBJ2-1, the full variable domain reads ETGVTQSPTHLIKTRGQQVTLRCSSQSGHNTVSWYQQALGQGPQFIFQYYREEENGRGNFPPRFSGLQFPNYSSELNVNALELDDSALYLCASSWVDSNEQFFGPGTRLTVL.

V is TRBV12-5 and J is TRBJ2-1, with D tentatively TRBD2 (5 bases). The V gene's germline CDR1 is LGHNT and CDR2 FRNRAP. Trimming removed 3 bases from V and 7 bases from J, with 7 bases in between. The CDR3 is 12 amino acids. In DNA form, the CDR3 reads TGTGCTAGTGGTTTCGGGGTTAATGAGCAGTTCTTC. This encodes CASGFGVNEQFF.

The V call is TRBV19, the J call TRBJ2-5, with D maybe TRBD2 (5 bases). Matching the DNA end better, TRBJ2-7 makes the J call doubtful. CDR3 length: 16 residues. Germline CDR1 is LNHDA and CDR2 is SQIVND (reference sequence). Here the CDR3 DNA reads TGTGCCAGTAGTATAGGTGGAGGAAATCTTTTTAACGAGCAGTACTTC. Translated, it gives CASSIGGGNLFNEQYF.

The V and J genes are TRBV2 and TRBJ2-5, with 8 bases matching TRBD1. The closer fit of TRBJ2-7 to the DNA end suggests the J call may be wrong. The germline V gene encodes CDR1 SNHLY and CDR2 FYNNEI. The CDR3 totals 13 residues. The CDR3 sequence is CASGQGFSYEQYF. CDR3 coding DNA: TGTGCCAGCGGACAGGGTTTTTCCTACGAGCAGTACTTC.

For the CDR3, the DNA is TGTGCCAGCAGTGGCTTAGCGGGGGGGCAAGATACGCAGTATTTT. This codes for CASSGLAGGQDTQYF. The chain joins TRBV27 to TRBJ2-3; 11 bases map to TRBD2. CDR1 and CDR2 from the germline V gene are MNHEY and SMNVEV (reference sequence). The CDR3 sequence is 15 residues long. Losses at the gene ends were 5 bases for V and 5 bases for J; bases not matched to a gene: 6.

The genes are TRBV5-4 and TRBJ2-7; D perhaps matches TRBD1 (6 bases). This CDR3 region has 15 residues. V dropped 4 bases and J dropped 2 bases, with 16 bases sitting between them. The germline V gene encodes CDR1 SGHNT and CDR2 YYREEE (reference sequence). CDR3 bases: TGTGCCAGCAGCCCGTCCGGGACACAAACCTACGAGCAGTACTTC. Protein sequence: CASSPSGTQTYEQYF.

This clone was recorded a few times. The CDR3 is CASRLDLAGEQFF. The DNA of the CDR3 is TGTGCCAGCAGACTCGACCTGGCGGGGGAGCAGTTCTTC. The V and J genes are TRBV5-6 and TRBJ2-1; a possible D gene is TRBD2 (6 bases). This CDR3 has 13 amino acids. The germline CDR1 and CDR2 sequences are SGHDT and YYEEEE. V was shortened by 5 bases and J by 10 bases, with 16 bases between the two germline ends.

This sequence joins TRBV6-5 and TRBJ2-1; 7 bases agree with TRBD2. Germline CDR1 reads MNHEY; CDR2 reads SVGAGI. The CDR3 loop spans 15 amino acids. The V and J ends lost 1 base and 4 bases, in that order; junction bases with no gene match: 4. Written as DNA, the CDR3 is TGTGCCAGCAGTTACTACCCCGGGGGGTACAATGAGCAGTTCTTC. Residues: CASSYYPGGYNEQFF.